Shown below are 10 T cell receptor beta chains from a single sample sequenced in a study of cytomegalovirus exposure and HLA in healthy donors. This PCR relied on a set of 60 Vbeta primers and 13 Jbeta primers. Assay used: immunoSEQ multiplex PCR; TCRdb lists only in-frame clones, some missing. The repertoire has 130,000 or so clones, around 8.5% of them found once; the top ten carry 5.5%. Specimen: PBMCs. Receptors were obtained from a man aged 40-49 years in good health and CMV-seronegative.

This clone was counted many times. V is TRBV27 and J is TRBJ1-4; D uncertain. Trimming pared 1 base from V and 8 bases from J, leaving 8 bases between. This CDR3 spans 13 amino acids. Germline values: CDR1 MNHEY, CDR2 SMNVEV (reference sequence). CDR3 loop: CASSLWSTEKLFF. In nucleotides, the CDR3 is TGTGCCAGCAGTTTATGGAGTACAGAAAAACTGTTTTTT.

This clone has only a few counts. The chain uses TRBV5-4 and TRBJ2-7, with 8 bases identical to TRBD1. V gave up 4 bases and J gave up 3 bases; unmatched junction bases: 6. The CDR3 extends over 14 amino acids. CDR1 and CDR2 from the germline V gene are SGHNT and YYREEE (reference sequence). CDR3 coding DNA: TGTGCCAGCAGCCCGGACAGGGACCTCTACGAGCAGTACTTC. Protein sequence: CASSPDRDLYEQYF.

Only a few counts were recorded for this clone. V and J are TRBV6-1 and TRBJ1-5; D call uncertain. The germline V gene has CDR1 MNHNS and CDR2 SASEGT. The V gene lost 1 base and the J gene lost 6 bases, with 13 bases spanning the gap. The CDR3 contains 15 residues. This CDR3 is CASSEGRGRSQPQHF. CDR3 DNA sequence: TGTGCCAGCAGTGAAGGGAGAGGCAGATCTCAGCCCCAGCATTTT.

The chain combines TRBV13 with TRBJ2-1, with a possible D match to TRBD2 (6 bases). The V and J ends lost 2 bases and 8 bases respectively, with 10 bases between them. From germline, CDR1 is PRHDT and CDR2 FYEKMQ (reference sequence). This CDR3 is 13 amino acids long. CDR3 region: CASSLIGGDEQFF. In DNA form, the CDR3 reads TGTGCCAGCAGCTTAATCGGGGGAGATGAGCAGTTCTTC.

The J gene is TRBJ2-7, the V gene TRBV10-3; unclear D gene. Germline-derived CDR1 and CDR2 are ENHRY and SYGVKD. Deletions cut 5 bases from V and 3 bases from J, with 8 bases between. The CDR3 is 12 residues long. As DNA, the CDR3 is TGTGCCATCAGTTCAGAATACTACGAGCAGTACTTC. Amino acid sequence: CAISSEYYEQYF.

The chain is built from TRBV19 and TRBJ2-3; 9 bases align to TRBD2. CDR1 and CDR2 from the germline V gene are LNHDA and SQIVND (reference sequence). Trimming at V came to 8 bases and at J to 11 bases, leaving 14 bases not matched to a gene. This CDR3 contains 14 residues. The CDR3 loop reads CASGETSGKLGQYF. In nucleotides, the CDR3 is TGTGCCAGTGGCGAGACTAGCGGAAAACTCGGGCAGTATTTT.

The chain uses TRBV2 and TRBJ2-5, with a tentative D call TRBD1 (6 bases). This CDR3 region has 14 residues. V lost 7 bases to trimming and J lost 5 bases, with 17 bases between them. CDR1 and CDR2 from the germline V gene are SNHLY and FYNNEI. As DNA, the CDR3 is TGTGCCAGCAAGAGAGGGGACAAGGATGAGACCCAGTACTTC. This gives the protein CASKRGDKDETQYF.

This clone appeared a few times. This chain links TRBV4-1 with TRBJ1-2; 8 nucleotides align to TRBD1. Losses at the gene ends were 0 bases for V and 3 bases for J; bases not matched to a gene: 6. Germline-derived CDR1 and CDR2 are MGHRA and YSYEKL. This CDR3 region has 16 residues. The CDR3 nucleotides are TGCGCCAGCAGCCAAGATATGGGGACAGGTGACTATGGCTACACCTTC. This sequence encodes CASSQDMGTGDYGYTF.

Regarding this clone: Other nucleotide sequences from this sample produce the same CDR3. The rearrangement joins TRBV7-9 to TRBJ1-1; tentative D call: TRBD1 (5 bases). The CDR3 loop spans 12 amino acids. Germline loops: CDR1 SEHNR, CDR2 FQNEAQ (reference sequence). The germline V and J ends were trimmed by 10 bases and 4 bases, with 13 bases remaining between them. CDR3 nucleotide sequence: TGTGCCACCAGGGTCATGAGCACTGAAGCTTTCTTT. This codes for CATRVMSTEAFF.

The chain is built from TRBV5-1 and TRBJ2-1; 11 positions agree with TRBD2. The junction had 11 bases not matched to a gene; V was cut back by 3 bases and J by 0 bases. From germline, CDR1 is SGHRS and CDR2 YFSETQ. The CDR3 spans 19 residues. The chain's CDR3 is CASSSGTSGGRGSYNEQFF. CDR3 nucleotides: TGCGCCAGCAGCTCAGGGACTAGCGGAGGACGGGGCTCCTACAATGAGCAGTTCTTC.